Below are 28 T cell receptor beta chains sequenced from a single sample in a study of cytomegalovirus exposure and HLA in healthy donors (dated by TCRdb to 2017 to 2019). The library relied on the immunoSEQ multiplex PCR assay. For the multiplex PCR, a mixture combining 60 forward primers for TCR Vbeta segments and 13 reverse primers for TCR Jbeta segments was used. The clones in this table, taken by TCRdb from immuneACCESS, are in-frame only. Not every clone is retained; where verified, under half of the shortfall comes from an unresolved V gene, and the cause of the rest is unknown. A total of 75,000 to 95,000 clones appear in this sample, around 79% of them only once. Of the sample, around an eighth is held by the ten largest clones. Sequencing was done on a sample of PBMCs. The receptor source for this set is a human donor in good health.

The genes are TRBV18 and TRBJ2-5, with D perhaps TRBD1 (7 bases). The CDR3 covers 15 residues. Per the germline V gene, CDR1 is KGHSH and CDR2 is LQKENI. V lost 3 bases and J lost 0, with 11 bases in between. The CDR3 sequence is CASSPAGGYQETQYF. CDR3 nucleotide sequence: TGTGCCAGCTCACCGGCAGGGGGGTACCAAGAGACCCAGTACTTC. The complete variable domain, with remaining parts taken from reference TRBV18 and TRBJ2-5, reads NAGVMQNPRHLVRRRGQEARLRCSPMKGHSHVYWYRQLPEEGLKFMVYLQKENIIDESGMPKERFSAEFPKEGPSILRIQQVVRGDSAAYFCASSPAGGYQETQYFGPGTRLLVL.

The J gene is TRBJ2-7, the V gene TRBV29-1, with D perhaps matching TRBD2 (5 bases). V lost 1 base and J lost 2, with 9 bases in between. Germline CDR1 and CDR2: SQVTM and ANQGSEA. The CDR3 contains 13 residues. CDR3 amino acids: CSVEGGKPYEQYF. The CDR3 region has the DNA TGCAGCGTTGAAGGAGGGAAGCCCTACGAGCAGTACTTC.

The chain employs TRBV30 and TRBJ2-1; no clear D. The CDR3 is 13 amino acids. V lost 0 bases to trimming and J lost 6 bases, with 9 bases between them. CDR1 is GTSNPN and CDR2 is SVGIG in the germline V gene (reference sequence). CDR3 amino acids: CAWSVGLTNEQFF. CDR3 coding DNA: TGTGCCTGGAGTGTCGGGTTGACCAATGAGCAGTTCTTC.

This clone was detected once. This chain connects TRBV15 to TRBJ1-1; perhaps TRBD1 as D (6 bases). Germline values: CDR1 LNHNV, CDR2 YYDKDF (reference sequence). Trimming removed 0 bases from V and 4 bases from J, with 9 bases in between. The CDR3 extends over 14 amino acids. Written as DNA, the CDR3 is TGTGCCACCAGCAGAGAAGAGGGGGTCACTGAAGCTTTCTTT. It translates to CATSREEGVTEAFF.

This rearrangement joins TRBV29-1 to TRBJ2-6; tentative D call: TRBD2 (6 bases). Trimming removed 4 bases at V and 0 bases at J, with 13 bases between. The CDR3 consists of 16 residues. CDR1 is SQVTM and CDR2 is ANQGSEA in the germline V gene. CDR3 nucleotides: TGCAGCGTTGGGGATTACGGGGGCTCTGGGGCCAACGTCCTGACTTTC. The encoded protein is CSVGDYGGSGANVLTF.

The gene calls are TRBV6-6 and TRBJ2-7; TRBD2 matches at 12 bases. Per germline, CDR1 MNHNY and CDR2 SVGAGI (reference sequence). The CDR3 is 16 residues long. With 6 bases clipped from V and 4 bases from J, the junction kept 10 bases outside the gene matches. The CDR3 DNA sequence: TGTGCCAGCAGGTCACTACTAGCGGGGGGCCCATACGAGCAGTACTTC. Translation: CASRSLLAGGPYEQYF.

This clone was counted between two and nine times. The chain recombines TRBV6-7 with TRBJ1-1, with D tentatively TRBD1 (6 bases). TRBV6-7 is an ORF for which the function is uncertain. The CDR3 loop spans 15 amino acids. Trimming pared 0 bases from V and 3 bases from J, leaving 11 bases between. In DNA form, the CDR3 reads TGTGCCAGCAGTTACTCATACAGGGTAGACACTGAAGCTTTCTTT. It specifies CASSYSYRVDTEAFF.

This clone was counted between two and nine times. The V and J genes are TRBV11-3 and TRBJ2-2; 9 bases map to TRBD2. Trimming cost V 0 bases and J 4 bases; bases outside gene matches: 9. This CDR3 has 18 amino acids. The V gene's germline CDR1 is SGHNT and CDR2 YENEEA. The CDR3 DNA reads TGTGCCAGCAGCTTAGATTGGAGCGGGGGGCTCGGCACCGGGGAGCTGTTTTTT. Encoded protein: CASSLDWSGGLGTGELFF.

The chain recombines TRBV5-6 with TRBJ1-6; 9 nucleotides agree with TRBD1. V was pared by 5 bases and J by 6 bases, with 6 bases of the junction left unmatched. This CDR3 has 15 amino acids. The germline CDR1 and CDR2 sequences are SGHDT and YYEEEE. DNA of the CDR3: TGTGCCAGCAGTTGGGACAGGGTTGGTAATTCACCCCTCCACTTT. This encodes CASSWDRVGNSPLHF. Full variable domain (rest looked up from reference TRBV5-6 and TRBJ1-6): DAGVTQSPTHLIKTRGQQVTLRCSPKSGHDTVSWYQQALGQGPQFIFQYYEEEERQRGNFPDRFSGHQFPNYSSELNVNALLLGDSALYLCASSWDRVGNSPLHFGNGTRLTVT.

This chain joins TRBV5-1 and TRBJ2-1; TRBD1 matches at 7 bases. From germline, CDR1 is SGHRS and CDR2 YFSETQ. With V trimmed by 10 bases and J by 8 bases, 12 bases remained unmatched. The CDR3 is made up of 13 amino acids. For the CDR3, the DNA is TGCGCCGCCCGACAGGGACCCGGGGATGAGCAGTTCTTC. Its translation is CAARQGPGDEQFF.

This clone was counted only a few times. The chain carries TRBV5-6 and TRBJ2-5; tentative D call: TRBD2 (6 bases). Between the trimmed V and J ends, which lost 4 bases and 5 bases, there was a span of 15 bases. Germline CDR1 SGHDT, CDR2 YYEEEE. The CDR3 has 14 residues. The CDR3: CASSVGMAGETQYF. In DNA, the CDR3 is TGTGCCAGCAGCGTAGGGATGGCGGGGGAGACCCAGTACTTC.

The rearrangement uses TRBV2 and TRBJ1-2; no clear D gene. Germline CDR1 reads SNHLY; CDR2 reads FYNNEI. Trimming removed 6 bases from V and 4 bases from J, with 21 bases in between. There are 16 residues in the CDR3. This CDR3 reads CASSPEGTSTPYGYTF. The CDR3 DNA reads TGTGCCAGCAGCCCGGAGGGTACCTCCACCCCCTATGGCTACACCTTC. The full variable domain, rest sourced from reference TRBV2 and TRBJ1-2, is EPEVTQTPSHQVTQMGQEVILRCVPISNHLYFYWYRQILGQKVEFLVSFYNNEISEKSEIFDDQFSVERPDGSNFTLKIRSTKLEDSAMYFCASSPEGTSTPYGYTFGSGTRLTVV.

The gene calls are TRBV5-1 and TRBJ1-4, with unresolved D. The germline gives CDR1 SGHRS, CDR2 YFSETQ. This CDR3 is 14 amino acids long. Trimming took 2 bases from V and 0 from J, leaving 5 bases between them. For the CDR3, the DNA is TGCGCCAGCAGCTTTTTCGCAACTAATGAAAAACTGTTTTTT. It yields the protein CASSFFATNEKLFF. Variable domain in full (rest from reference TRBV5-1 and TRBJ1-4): KAGVTQTPRYLIKTRGQQVTLSCSPISGHRSVSWYQQTPGQGLQFLFEYFSETQRNKGNFPGRFSGRQFSNSRSEMNVSTLELGDSALYLCASSFFATNEKLFFGSGTQLSVL.

CDR3 residues: CAISGQAPDEQYF. CDR3 bases: TGTGCCATCAGTGGTCAGGCCCCCGACGAGCAGTACTTC. This chain uses TRBV10-3 with TRBJ2-7; D gene uncertain. Germline assignment: CDR1 ENHRY and CDR2 SYGVKD. The CDR3 runs to 13 residues. Deletions cut 4 bases from V and 5 bases from J, with 12 bases between.

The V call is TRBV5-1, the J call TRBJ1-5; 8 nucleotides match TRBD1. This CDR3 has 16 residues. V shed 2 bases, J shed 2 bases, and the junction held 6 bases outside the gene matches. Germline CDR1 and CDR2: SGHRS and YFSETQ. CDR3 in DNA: TGCGCCAGCAGCTTAACAGGGGGTGATGGCAATCAGCCCCAGCATTTT. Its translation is CASSLTGGDGNQPQHF.

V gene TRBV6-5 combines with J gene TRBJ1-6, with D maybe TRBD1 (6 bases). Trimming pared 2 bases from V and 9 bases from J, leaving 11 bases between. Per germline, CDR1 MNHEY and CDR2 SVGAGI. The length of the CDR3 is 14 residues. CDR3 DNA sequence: TGTGCCAGCAGTTACGGACAGATGAGTTCACCCCTCCACTTT. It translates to CASSYGQMSSPLHF.

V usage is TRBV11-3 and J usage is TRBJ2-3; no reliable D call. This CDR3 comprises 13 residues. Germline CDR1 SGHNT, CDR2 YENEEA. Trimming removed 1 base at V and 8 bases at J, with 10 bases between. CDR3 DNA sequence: TGTGCCAGCAGCTTAGTGAGTGCTGGTACGCAGTATTTT. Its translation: CASSLVSAGTQYF.

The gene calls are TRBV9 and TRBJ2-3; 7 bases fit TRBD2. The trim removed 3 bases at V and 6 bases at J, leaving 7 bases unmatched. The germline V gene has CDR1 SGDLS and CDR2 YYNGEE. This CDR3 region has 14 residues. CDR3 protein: CASSDGGGRDTQYF. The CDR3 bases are TGTGCCAGCAGCGATGGCGGGGGTAGGGATACGCAGTATTTT. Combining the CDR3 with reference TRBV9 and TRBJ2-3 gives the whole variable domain DSGVTQTPKHLITATGQRVTLRCSPRSGDLSVYWYQQSLDQGLQFLIQYYNGEERAKGNILERFSAQQFPDLHSELNLSSLELGDSALYFCASSDGGGRDTQYFGPGTRLTVL.

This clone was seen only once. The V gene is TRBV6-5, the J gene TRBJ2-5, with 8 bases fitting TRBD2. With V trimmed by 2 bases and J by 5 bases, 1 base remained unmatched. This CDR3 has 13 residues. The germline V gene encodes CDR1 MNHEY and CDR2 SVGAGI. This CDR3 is CASSYGGGETQYF. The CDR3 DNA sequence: TGTGCCAGCAGTTACGGCGGGGGGGAGACCCAGTACTTC.

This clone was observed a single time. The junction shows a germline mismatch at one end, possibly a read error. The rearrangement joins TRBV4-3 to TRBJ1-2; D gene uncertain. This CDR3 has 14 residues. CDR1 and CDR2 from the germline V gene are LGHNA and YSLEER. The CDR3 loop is CASSQGQLDYGYPF. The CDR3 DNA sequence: TGCGCCAGCAGCCAAGGCCAGTTAGACTATGGCTACCCCTTC.

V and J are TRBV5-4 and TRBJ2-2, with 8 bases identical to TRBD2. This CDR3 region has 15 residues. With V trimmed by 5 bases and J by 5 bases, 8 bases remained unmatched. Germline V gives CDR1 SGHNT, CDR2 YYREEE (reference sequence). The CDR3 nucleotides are TGTGCCAGCAGGGGCCCCGGGACTAGTACCGGGGAGCTGTTTTTT. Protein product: CASRGPGTSTGELFF.

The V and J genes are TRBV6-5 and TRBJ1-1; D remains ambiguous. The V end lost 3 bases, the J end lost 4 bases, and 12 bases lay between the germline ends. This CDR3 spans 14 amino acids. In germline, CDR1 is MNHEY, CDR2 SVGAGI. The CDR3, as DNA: TGTGCCAGCAGTTATCGGCCGGGAACCACTGAAGCTTTCTTT. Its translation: CASSYRPGTTEAFF.

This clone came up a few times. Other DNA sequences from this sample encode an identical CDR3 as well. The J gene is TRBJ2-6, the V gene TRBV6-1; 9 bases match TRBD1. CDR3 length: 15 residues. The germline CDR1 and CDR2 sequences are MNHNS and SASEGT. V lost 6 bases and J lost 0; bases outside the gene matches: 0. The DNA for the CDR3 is TGTGCCAGCAGGACAGGGGGCTCTGGGGCCAACGTCCTGACTTTC. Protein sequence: CASRTGGSGANVLTF.

This CDR3 reads CASSLALAGYEQYF. CDR3 nucleotides: TGCGCCAGCAGCTTGGCCTTAGCGGGATACGAGCAGTACTTC. The rearrangement uses TRBV5-1 and TRBJ2-7, with TRBD2 identical over 8 bases. V was clipped by 0 bases and J by 4 bases; unmatched bases: 3. This CDR3 comprises 14 residues. Per germline, CDR1 SGHRS and CDR2 YFSETQ.

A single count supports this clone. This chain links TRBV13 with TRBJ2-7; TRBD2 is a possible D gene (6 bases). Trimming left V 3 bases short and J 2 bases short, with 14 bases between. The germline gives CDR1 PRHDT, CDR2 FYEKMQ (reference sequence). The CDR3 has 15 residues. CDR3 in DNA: TGTGCCAGCAGCTTCAACCTAGCGCCAACCTACGAGCAGTACTTC. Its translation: CASSFNLAPTYEQYF.

The CDR3 reads CASSPDRTGQEQFF. As DNA, the CDR3 is TGTGCCAGCAGCCCCGACAGGACAGGACAAGAGCAGTTCTTC. This rearrangement joins TRBV6-6 to TRBJ2-1; 7 bases agree with TRBD1. The CDR3 spans 14 residues. Germline V gene data show CDR1 as MNHNY and CDR2 as SVGAGI (reference sequence). J gave up 10 bases and V 6 bases, and 12 bases lay outside the gene matches.

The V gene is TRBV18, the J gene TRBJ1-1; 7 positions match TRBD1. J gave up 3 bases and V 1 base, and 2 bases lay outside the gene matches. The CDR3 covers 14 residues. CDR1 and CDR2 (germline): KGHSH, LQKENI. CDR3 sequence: CASSPQGADTEAFF. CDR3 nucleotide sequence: TGTGCCAGCTCACCACAGGGGGCAGACACTGAAGCTTTCTTT. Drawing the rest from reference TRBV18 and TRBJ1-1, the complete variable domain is NAGVMQNPRHLVRRRGQEARLRCSPMKGHSHVYWYRQLPEEGLKFMVYLQKENIIDESGMPKERFSAEFPKEGPSILRIQQVVRGDSAAYFCASSPQGADTEAFFGQGTRLTVV.

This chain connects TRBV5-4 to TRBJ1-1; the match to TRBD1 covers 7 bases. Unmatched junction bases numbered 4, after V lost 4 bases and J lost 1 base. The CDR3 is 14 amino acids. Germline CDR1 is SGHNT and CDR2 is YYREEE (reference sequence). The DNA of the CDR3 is TGTGCCAGCAGCCCCGGGACAGAGAACACTGAAGCTTTCTTT. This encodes CASSPGTENTEAFF. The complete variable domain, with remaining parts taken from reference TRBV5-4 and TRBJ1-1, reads ETGVTQSPTHLIKTRGQQVTLRCSSQSGHNTVSWYQQALGQGPQFIFQYYREEENGRGNFPPRFSGLQFPNYSSELNVNALELDDSALYLCASSPGTENTEAFFGQGTRLTVV.